A selection of T cell receptor beta chains follows, all from one sample in a study of identical twins. TCRdb called the 5' RACE reads again in MiXCR, with one record for every CDR3 protein. The table records hundreds of thousands of distinct CDR3 sequences, 5.5% to 7.5% of them present only once. The sequencing input was naive T cells sorted from blood. The receptors stem from a young man in good health. Both conserved end residues are part of each CDR3. Each record gives: V gene, J gene, D gene, clone size, CDR3 DNA, CDR3 protein. D genes are given only for firm matches. A clone size is listed for some rows: how often the clone was seen (once, few, many), or a class if it is expanded.

TRBV20-1	TRBJ1-5	.	.	TGCAGTGCTAAAAGAGACGGGTCCAATCAGCCCCAGCATTTT	CSAKRDGSNQPQHF
TRBV15	TRBJ2-3	TRBD1	few	TGTGCCACCAGAACCAACAGGGGGCGGGTGACAGATACGCAGTATTTT	CATRTNRGRVTDTQYF
TRBV11-2	TRBJ2-5	TRBD2	many	TGTGCCAGCAGCTTAGATCCGGGACTAGCGGATATGTACCAAGAGACCCAGTACTTC	CASSLDPGLADMYQETQYF
TRBV5-1	TRBJ1-2	.	many	TGCGCCAGCAGCTTGGATCCCAGGGCTAACTATGGCTACACCTTC	CASSLDPRANYGYTF
TRBV7-2	TRBJ2-4	.	many	TGTGCCAGCAGCTTAGGCCCGGGACTTGGGGAAAACATTCAGTACTTC	CASSLGPGLGENIQYF
TRBV7-3	TRBJ2-7	TRBD1	many	TGTGCCAGCAGCTTGGGACAGGGGGCAGACGAGCAGTACTTC	CASSLGQGADEQYF
TRBV7-8	TRBJ2-2	TRBD2	.	TGTGCCAGCAGCTTAGACCTAGCGGGACGCCTATCGAACACCGGGGAGCTGTTTTTT	CASSLDLAGRLSNTGELFF
TRBV11-3	TRBJ1-1	.	few	TGTGCCAGCAGCTTAGGAGGCGGGGATGCCCCTGAAGCTTTCTTT	CASSLGGGDAPEAFF
TRBV12-3/TRBV12-4	TRBJ2-1	.	many	TGTGCCAGCAGTTTATACACGGGCTCTAGGTTCTTC	CASSLYTGSRFF
TRBV7-2	TRBJ2-5	TRBD2	few	TGTGCCAGCAGCTTAACGAGTAGCGGGAGGCAAGAGACCCAGTACTTC	CASSLTSSGRQETQYF
TRBV10-2	TRBJ2-3	.	few	TGCGCCAGCAGAGAGGGGGGGAGCACAGATACGCAGTATTTT	CASREGGSTDTQYF
TRBV15	TRBJ2-1	TRBD2	.	TGTGCCACCAGCACAACTAAACCGGGACTAGCGGGAGGGCCTTTTTGGGGTGAGCAGTTCTTC	CATSTTKPGLAGGPFWGEQFF
TRBV11-2	TRBJ2-5	.	.	TGTGCCAGCAGCTTCATCCGGGACGGAGAGACCCAGTACTTC	CASSFIRDGETQYF
TRBV3-1	TRBJ2-5	.	many	TGTGCCAGCAGCCAAGCACCGGAGACCCAGTACTTC	CASSQAPETQYF
TRBV29-1	TRBJ2-1	.	few	TGCAGCGTGGCTAAACGACTGGCCGGGAATGAGCAGTTCTTC	CSVAKRLAGNEQFF
TRBV7-9	TRBJ1-6	.	.	TGTGCCAGCAGCTTTGGTACAGTCAACAGGCCCCTCCACTTT	CASSFGTVNRPLHF
TRBV20-1	TRBJ2-7	.	many	TGCAGTGCCACCGACAGCTCCTACGAGCAGTACTTC	CSATDSSYEQYF
TRBV27	TRBJ2-3	TRBD1	many	TGTGCCAGCAGTTCGGCAGGGGGCAGGGATACGCAGTATTTT	CASSSAGGRDTQYF
TRBV5-1	TRBJ2-1	TRBD2	many	TGCGCCAGCAGCTTGGTAGCGGGAAAACGCGGTGGTGAGCAGTTCTTC	CASSLVAGKRGGEQFF
TRBV29-1	TRBJ2-2	.	many	TGCAGCGCCGCTGTCGGCACCGGGGAGCTGTTTTTT	CSAAVGTGELFF
TRBV20-1	TRBJ2-7	TRBD2	many	TGCAGTGCTACCGGGACTAGCGTCGAGCAGTACTTC	CSATGTSVEQYF
TRBV5-1	TRBJ1-2	.	many	TGCGCCAGCAGCTTGGAGCCTGACTACTATGGCTACACCTTC	CASSLEPDYYGYTF
TRBV19	TRBJ2-6	.	few	TGTGCCAGTACGTACTCTGGGGCCAACGTCCTGACTTTC	CASTYSGANVLTF
TRBV12-3/TRBV12-4	TRBJ1-2	.	.	TGTGCCAGCAGTTCAGCTGGGGGAGGCAGCTATGGCTACACCTTC	CASSSAGGGSYGYTF
TRBV7-9	TRBJ2-4	.	many	TGTGCCAGCAGCTTACAACAGGACATTCAGTACTTC	CASSLQQDIQYF
TRBV3-1	TRBJ2-1	.	many	TGTGCCAGCAGCCCGGGGAGCCGGACAAATCAGCAGTTCTTC	CASSPGSRTNQQFF